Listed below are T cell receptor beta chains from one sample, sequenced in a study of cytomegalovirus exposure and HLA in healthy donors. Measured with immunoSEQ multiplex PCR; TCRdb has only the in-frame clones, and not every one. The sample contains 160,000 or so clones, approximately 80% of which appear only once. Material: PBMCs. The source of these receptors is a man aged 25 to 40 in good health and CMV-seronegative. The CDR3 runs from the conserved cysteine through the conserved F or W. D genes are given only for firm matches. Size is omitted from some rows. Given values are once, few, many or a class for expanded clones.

cdr3_nt: TGTGCCAGTGGCGGTTGGCCCCTCAGAATTCAGTACTTC
cdr3_aa: CASGGWPLRIQYF
j_call: TRBJ2-4
d_call: NA
clone_size: NA
v_call: TRBV6-5

cdr3_nt: TGTGCCTGGACCCCCTCAGGGGGAGGAGAATCCTACGAGCAGTACTTC
cdr3_aa: CAWTPSGGGESYEQYF
j_call: TRBJ2-7
d_call: NA
clone_size: NA
v_call: TRBV30

cdr3_nt: TGTGCCAGCAGTTCCCCCGGGGGGCAGAATAGCAATCAGCCCCAGCATTTT
cdr3_aa: CASSSPGGQNSNQPQHF
j_call: TRBJ1-5
d_call: NA
clone_size: once
v_call: TRBV28

cdr3_nt: TGTGCCAGCAGCTTCGTAGCGGGTACCGGGGAGCTGTTTTTT
cdr3_aa: CASSFVAGTGELFF
j_call: TRBJ2-2
d_call: TRBD2
clone_size: once
v_call: TRBV11-2

cdr3_nt: TGTGCCAGCAGTTACGGGACAGGGGGCTCCTACGAGCAGTACTTC
cdr3_aa: CASSYGTGGSYEQYF
j_call: TRBJ2-7
d_call: TRBD1
clone_size: NA
v_call: TRBV6-5

cdr3_nt: TGTGCCAGCACCTTCTGGCAGGGGGAGTATGGCTACACCTTC
cdr3_aa: CASTFWQGEYGYTF
j_call: TRBJ1-2
d_call: TRBD1
clone_size: NA
v_call: TRBV7-2

cdr3_nt: TGCGCCAGCAGCCGGGGGACTAGCGGGAGGGCCGGCACAGATACGCAGTATTTT
cdr3_aa: CASSRGTSGRAGTDTQYF
j_call: TRBJ2-3
d_call: TRBD2
clone_size: NA
v_call: TRBV5-1

cdr3_nt: TGTGCCAGCAGTGATCAACTACAGGGTGTCTACGAGCAGTACTTC
cdr3_aa: CASSDQLQGVYEQYF
j_call: TRBJ2-7
d_call: NA
clone_size: NA
v_call: TRBV25-1

cdr3_nt: TGTGCCTGGAGTGGATCCCCCAACAGTTTTGCAGCCGATGAGCAGTTCTTC
cdr3_aa: CAWSGSPNSFAADEQFF
j_call: TRBJ2-1
d_call: NA
clone_size: NA
v_call: TRBV30

cdr3_nt: TGCGCCAGCAGCCAAGGCCACGGACAGGAAGCTTTCTTT
cdr3_aa: CASSQGHGQEAFF
j_call: TRBJ1-1
d_call: NA
clone_size: NA
v_call: TRBV4-1

cdr3_nt: TGTGCCAGCAGCGACCTCCTGACAGGGTCGGATGAGACCCAGTACTTC
cdr3_aa: CASSDLLTGSDETQYF
j_call: TRBJ2-5
d_call: TRBD1
clone_size: NA
v_call: TRBV9

cdr3_nt: TGTGCCAGCAGCGTAAATACTAACTATGGCTACACCTTC
cdr3_aa: CASSVNTNYGYTF
j_call: TRBJ1-2
d_call: NA
clone_size: NA
v_call: TRBV7-9

cdr3_nt: TGTGCCAGTAGTCTAAGACAGGGGCTTTACGAGCAGTACTTC
cdr3_aa: CASSLRQGLYEQYF
j_call: TRBJ2-7
d_call: TRBD1
clone_size: NA
v_call: TRBV19

cdr3_nt: TGTGCCTGGCGAACCGGGACAGGGCTAGATACGCAGTATTTT
cdr3_aa: CAWRTGTGLDTQYF
j_call: TRBJ2-3
d_call: TRBD1
clone_size: NA
v_call: TRBV30

cdr3_nt: TGTGCCAGCAGGGAAGACAGAATGAACACTGAAGCTTTCTTT
cdr3_aa: CASREDRMNTEAFF
j_call: TRBJ1-1
d_call: NA
clone_size: NA
v_call: TRBV6-6

cdr3_nt: TGCGCCAGCAAGGAGGTGCCCGCTCTGGAGACCCAGTACTTC
cdr3_aa: CASKEVPALETQYF
j_call: TRBJ2-5
d_call: NA
clone_size: NA
v_call: TRBV5-1

cdr3_nt: TGTGCCAGCAGCTTAACGGGGGTGGTCGAGCAGTACTTC
cdr3_aa: CASSLTGVVEQYF
j_call: TRBJ2-7
d_call: NA
clone_size: NA
v_call: TRBV7-2

cdr3_nt: TGTGCCAGCAGACGGACAGGGAGCCATGAAGCTTTCTTT
cdr3_aa: CASRRTGSHEAFF
j_call: TRBJ1-1
d_call: TRBD1
clone_size: NA
v_call: TRBV28

cdr3_nt: TGTGCCAGCTCATCCGGGGTTAACTATGGCTACACCTTC
cdr3_aa: CASSSGVNYGYTF
j_call: TRBJ1-2
d_call: NA
clone_size: NA
v_call: TRBV25-1

cdr3_nt: TGTGCCAGCAGCTCTGCGGGGGGGCCCTATGAGCAGTTCTTC
cdr3_aa: CASSSAGGPYEQFF
j_call: TRBJ2-1
d_call: TRBD2
clone_size: NA
v_call: TRBV7-9

cdr3_nt: TGCGCCAGCAGCTTGGGCGAGGGGGTTCGGGGCATCGAGCAGTACTTC
cdr3_aa: CASSLGEGVRGIEQYF
j_call: TRBJ2-7
d_call: NA
clone_size: once
v_call: TRBV5-1

cdr3_nt: TGTGCCAGCAGTTACCGACAGTTCACCGGGGAGCTGTTTTTT
cdr3_aa: CASSYRQFTGELFF
j_call: TRBJ2-2
d_call: NA
clone_size: NA
v_call: TRBV6-5

cdr3_nt: TGCGCCAGCAGCCAAGGGACGGGCGGGAGCGGCGAGACCCAGTACTTC
cdr3_aa: CASSQGTGGSGETQYF
j_call: TRBJ2-5
d_call: TRBD2
clone_size: NA
v_call: TRBV4-3

cdr3_nt: TGTTCCAGCATCATAGGGGGTTGGGGACCGAACACTGAAGCTTTCTTT
cdr3_aa: CSSIIGGWGPNTEAFF
j_call: TRBJ1-1
d_call: NA
clone_size: NA
v_call: TRBV7-9

cdr3_nt: TGTGCCAGCAGAGCCGGGACAGGGAGAGATTCACCCCTCCACTTT
cdr3_aa: CASRAGTGRDSPLHF
j_call: TRBJ1-6
d_call: TRBD1
clone_size: few
v_call: TRBV2

cdr3_nt: TGTGCCACCAGCGGGGGACAGGGGACTATCCACGAGCAGTACTTC
cdr3_aa: CATSGGQGTIHEQYF
j_call: TRBJ2-7
d_call: TRBD1
clone_size: NA
v_call: TRBV15

cdr3_nt: TGTGCCAGCAGTTTTCGACAGGGATACAATGAGCAGTTCTTC
cdr3_aa: CASSFRQGYNEQFF
j_call: TRBJ2-1
d_call: TRBD1
clone_size: NA
v_call: TRBV28

cdr3_nt: TGCGCCAGCAGTGGGGACAGGGCGGGAAGGGAAGCTTTCTTT
cdr3_aa: CASSGDRAGREAFF
j_call: TRBJ1-1
d_call: TRBD1
clone_size: NA
v_call: TRBV10-2

cdr3_nt: TGTGCCAGTAGTTCGGACTCGCCTAGCACAGATACGCAGTATTTT
cdr3_aa: CASSSDSPSTDTQYF
j_call: TRBJ2-3
d_call: NA
clone_size: once
v_call: TRBV19

cdr3_nt: TGTGCCAGCAGCCTACGAGCGGCGGGGGGGGGTTACAATGAGCAGTTCTTC
cdr3_aa: CASSLRAAGGGYNEQFF
j_call: TRBJ2-1
d_call: TRBD2
clone_size: NA
v_call: TRBV27

cdr3_nt: TGTGCCAGCAGCTTGCGGGGGAGGTGGACTGAAGCTTTCTTT
cdr3_aa: CASSLRGRWTEAFF
j_call: TRBJ1-1
d_call: NA
clone_size: NA
v_call: TRBV14

cdr3_nt: TGTGCCTGTTCCTTAGGGGGACCCACTGAAGCTTTCTTT
cdr3_aa: CACSLGGPTEAFF
j_call: TRBJ1-1
d_call: NA
clone_size: NA
v_call: TRBV30

cdr3_nt: TGTGCCAGCAGTTACTCGATGGGCAGGGAGGACTATGGCTACACCTTC
cdr3_aa: CASSYSMGREDYGYTF
j_call: TRBJ1-2
d_call: NA
clone_size: NA
v_call: TRBV6-5

cdr3_nt: TGTGCAAGTCGCTTAGTGGGCCATGGGCCCCTGGACTACGAGCAGTACTTC
cdr3_aa: CASRLVGHGPLDYEQYF
j_call: TRBJ2-7
d_call: NA
clone_size: few
v_call: TRBV12-2

cdr3_nt: TGTGCCAGCAGCTTGCGCGGGGGGATGGGAGAGACCCAGTACTTC
cdr3_aa: CASSLRGGMGETQYF
j_call: TRBJ2-5
d_call: TRBD2
clone_size: NA
v_call: TRBV5-6

cdr3_nt: TGTGCCAGCATCAAAAGGACAGCTACGAACACCGGGGAGCTGTTTTTT
cdr3_aa: CASIKRTATNTGELFF
j_call: TRBJ2-2
d_call: NA
clone_size: NA
v_call: TRBV27

cdr3_nt: TGTGCCAGCAGCTTAAACGGCGGGGGGGCCCCAGATACGCAGTATTTT
cdr3_aa: CASSLNGGGAPDTQYF
j_call: TRBJ2-3
d_call: TRBD2
clone_size: NA
v_call: TRBV7-3

cdr3_nt: TGCGCCAGCAGCCAAGTCTTAGCGGGGGGGGGAAGCTCCTACAATGAGCAGTTCTTC
cdr3_aa: CASSQVLAGGGSSYNEQFF
j_call: TRBJ2-1
d_call: TRBD2
clone_size: few
v_call: TRBV4-3

cdr3_nt: TGTGCCAGCAGCCATAGACGCAGCGGGGGGGCCCCAGATACGCAGTATTTT
cdr3_aa: CASSHRRSGGAPDTQYF
j_call: TRBJ2-3
d_call: TRBD2
clone_size: NA
v_call: TRBV7-3

cdr3_nt: TGTGCCAGTAGTAAAAGACAGTTCGAGCAGTTCTTC
cdr3_aa: CASSKRQFEQFF
j_call: TRBJ2-1
d_call: NA
clone_size: NA
v_call: TRBV19

cdr3_nt: TGTGCCAGCAGCTCGGGACAGGGAGTAGGAGAGACCCAGTACTTC
cdr3_aa: CASSSGQGVGETQYF
j_call: TRBJ2-5
d_call: TRBD1
clone_size: few
v_call: TRBV7-2

cdr3_nt: TGTGCCAGCAGCTTGACCGGGGGGGCGGGGGAGACCCAGTACTTC
cdr3_aa: CASSLTGGAGETQYF
j_call: TRBJ2-5
d_call: TRBD2
clone_size: few
v_call: TRBV28

cdr3_nt: TGTGCCAGCAGCTCACGGGGTGGGGTAGGCCAGCCCCAGCATTTT
cdr3_aa: CASSSRGGVGQPQHF
j_call: TRBJ1-5
d_call: NA
clone_size: NA
v_call: TRBV5-6

cdr3_nt: TGTGCCAGCAGTCGGACGGGACACAGCTCCTACGAGCAGTACTTC
cdr3_aa: CASSRTGHSSYEQYF
j_call: TRBJ2-7
d_call: NA
clone_size: NA
v_call: TRBV6-5

cdr3_nt: TGTGCCAGCAGCTTAGACAGGAGCTCCTACGAGCAGTACTTC
cdr3_aa: CASSLDRSSYEQYF
j_call: TRBJ2-7
d_call: NA
clone_size: NA
v_call: TRBV7-2

cdr3_nt: TGCGCCAGCTCCCCCTGGGACAGTAGCACAGATACGCAGTATTTT
cdr3_aa: CASSPWDSSTDTQYF
j_call: TRBJ2-3
d_call: TRBD1
clone_size: NA
v_call: TRBV5-1

cdr3_nt: TGTGCCAGCAGCTTTAGTCCGGACAGTAGCTACGAGCAGTACTTC
cdr3_aa: CASSFSPDSSYEQYF
j_call: TRBJ2-7
d_call: NA
clone_size: NA
v_call: TRBV7-9

cdr3_nt: TGTGCCTGGAGCCATGGGGACAGGGTCAAAGAGACCCAGTACTTC
cdr3_aa: CAWSHGDRVKETQYF
j_call: TRBJ2-5
d_call: TRBD1
clone_size: NA
v_call: TRBV30

cdr3_nt: TGTGCCAGCAGTTACGGCGGAACCCACAATGAGCAGTTCTTC
cdr3_aa: CASSYGGTHNEQFF
j_call: TRBJ2-1
d_call: NA
clone_size: NA
v_call: TRBV6-5

cdr3_nt: TGCGCCAGCAGCTTGGACGGGGAGACCCAGTACTTC
cdr3_aa: CASSLDGETQYF
j_call: TRBJ2-5
d_call: NA
clone_size: few
v_call: TRBV5-1

cdr3_nt: TGTGCCAGTAGTCAGGGCTACGAGCAGTACTTC
cdr3_aa: CASSQGYEQYF
j_call: TRBJ2-7
d_call: NA
clone_size: NA
v_call: TRBV19

cdr3_nt: TGTGCCAGCAACCAGGGGGGAGAGCAGTACTTC
cdr3_aa: CASNQGGEQYF
j_call: TRBJ2-7
d_call: NA
clone_size: NA
v_call: TRBV6-5